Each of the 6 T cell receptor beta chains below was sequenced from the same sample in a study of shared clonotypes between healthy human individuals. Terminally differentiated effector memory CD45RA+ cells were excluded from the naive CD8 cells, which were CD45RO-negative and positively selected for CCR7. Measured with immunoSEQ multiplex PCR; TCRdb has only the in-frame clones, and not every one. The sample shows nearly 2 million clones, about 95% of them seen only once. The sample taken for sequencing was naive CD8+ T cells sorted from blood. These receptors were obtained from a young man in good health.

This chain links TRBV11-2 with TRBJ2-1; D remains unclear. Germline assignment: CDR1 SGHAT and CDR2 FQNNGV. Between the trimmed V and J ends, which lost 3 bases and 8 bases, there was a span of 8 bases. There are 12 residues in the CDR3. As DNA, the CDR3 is TGTGCCAGCAGCTTTGAACGGGATGAGCAGTTCTTC. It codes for CASSFERDEQFF.

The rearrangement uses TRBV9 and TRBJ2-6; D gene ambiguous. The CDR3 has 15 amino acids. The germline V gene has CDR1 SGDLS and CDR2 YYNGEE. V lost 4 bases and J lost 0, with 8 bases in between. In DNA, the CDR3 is TGTGCCAGCAGCCCCTTTGGCTCTGGGGCCAACGTCCTGACTTTC. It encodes CASSPFGSGANVLTF.

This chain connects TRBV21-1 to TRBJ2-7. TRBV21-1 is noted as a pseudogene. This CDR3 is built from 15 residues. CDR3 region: CASSNIPGSSYEQYF. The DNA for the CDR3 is TGTGCCAGCAGCAATATCCCAGGGAGCTCCTACGAGCAGTACTTC.

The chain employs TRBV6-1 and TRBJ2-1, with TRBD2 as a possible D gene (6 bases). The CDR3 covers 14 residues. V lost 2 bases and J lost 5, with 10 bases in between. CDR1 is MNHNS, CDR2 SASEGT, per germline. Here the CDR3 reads CASSERRGDNEQFF. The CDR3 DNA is TGTGCCAGCAGTGAACGGCGCGGGGACAATGAGCAGTTCTTC.

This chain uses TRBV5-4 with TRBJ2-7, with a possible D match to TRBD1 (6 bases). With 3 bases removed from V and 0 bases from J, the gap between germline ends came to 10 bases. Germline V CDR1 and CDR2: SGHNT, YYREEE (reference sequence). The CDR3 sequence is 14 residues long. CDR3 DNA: TGTGCCAGCAGCTACGACAGGAGCTCCTACGAGCAGTACTTC. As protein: CASSYDRSSYEQYF.

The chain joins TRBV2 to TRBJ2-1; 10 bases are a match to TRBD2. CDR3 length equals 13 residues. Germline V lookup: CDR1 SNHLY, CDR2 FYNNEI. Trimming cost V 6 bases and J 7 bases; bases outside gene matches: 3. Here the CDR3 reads CASSLAGVNEQFF. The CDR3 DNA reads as TGTGCCAGCAGCCTAGCGGGGGTAAATGAGCAGTTCTTC.